This TCR beta chain is drawn from a study of blood T cell repertoires in COVID-19 (TCRdb year 2020). Study-level background: Collaborator samples came from the United States, Italy and Spain and covered acute and convalescent phases of COVID-19. The prospective study material was composed of cDNA or gDNA derived from T cells, B-cell-depleted T cells, or PBMCs. Subjects who had been exposed to COVID-19, were actively infected with it, or had recovered from it provided the deeply sampled blood TCRbeta repertoires that made up the dataset. The repertoires were released in a freely available public database intended as a resource for research on the immune response to SARS-CoV-2. The samples were drawn from the first 160 participants of the ongoing ImmuneRACE study and from 950 to 1,500 subjects provided by 6 global collaborators. Sample metadata almost always included a de-identified subject ID, COVID-19 status, age in years and sex. HLA class I and class II types, where available, came from metadata supplied by the sample provider rather than from assay-based typing.

CDR1 and CDR2 are drawn from the germline V gene (reference sequence): SEHNR, FQNEAQ. The cysteine opens and the phenylalanine closes a CDR3 of 15 amino acids. The read is trimmed to its CDR3 DNA, 45 bases read in frame from base 1. The germline V and J ends show losses of 4 bases and 5 bases respectively, and no gene match explains 8 bases of the junction. Results the study describes overall, beyond this receptor: How much clinical and demographic metadata was included differed by source and by participant, and the metadata was provided uncurated.

Whole blood was collected in K2EDTA tubes by collaborating institutions according to the institutions' own protocols. For TCRbeta analysis, collaborators shipped samples as frozen whole blood, isolated PBMCs, or DNA extracted from either of those sample types. Regarding this clone: No antigen is known for it. Nothing much larger sits one base from this clone, and base qualities are not available.

The immunoSEQ Assay, a bias-controlled multiplex PCR, was used to amplify TCRbeta CDR3 regions from genomic DNA. The published analysis was carried out like this. Nucleated cell counts per sample were estimated from amplification of reference gene primers within the assay. To quantify the absolute abundance of each unique TCRbeta CDR3 rearrangement, sequence reads were collapsed and filtered. Productive Simpson clonality was computed per sample as the square root of Simpson's diversity index over productive rearrangements. TCRdb retrieved this table from immuneACCESS and kept in-frame rearrangements only. Not all clones are present; in checked studies, unresolved V genes account for under half, and no reason is known for the remainder. V and J calls and clone size are as listed in that table; D and trimming were resolved from the DNA. This sample gives roughly 140,000 clones in total; 90% of them show up just once. The ten largest clones take up approximately 9.9% of the sample.

Sequenced sample: peripheral blood. The receptor's source is a woman of 80 years or more with acute or convalescent COVID-19. The chain links TRBV7-9 with TRBJ2-5; TRBD1 lines up with 9 middle nucleotides. The bases are TGTGCCAGCAGCTCGGGGACAGGGTACATGGAGACCCAGTACTTC. Its coded protein is CASSSGTGYMETQYF.